The 20 T cell receptor beta chains below were found in one sample sequenced in a study of tumor and adjacent non-tumor tissue in lung cancer. The template was RNA from unsorted bulk tissue. This non-tumor lung sample came from over 3 cm beyond the tumor edge. The library came from three nested PCR rounds adapted from ARM-PCR protocols. A single record per CDR3 protein comes from TCRdb applying MiXCR to the multiplex PCR reads. The sample lists almost 75,000 distinct CDR3 sequences, around 65% seen once, with around 30% in the top ten. Input material: distant non-tumor lung tissue. The source is a woman aged 45-59 years with non-small cell lung cancer.

Comment on this clonotype: A read error may explain this, as a much larger clone is one base away. The chain uses TRBV6-1 and TRBJ2-2, with D unclear. In germline, CDR1 is MNHNS, CDR2 SASEGT. This CDR3 is built from 16 residues. In DNA form, the CDR3 reads TGTGCCAGCAGTCAAAGATCTACAGCGAACACCTGGGAGCTGTTTTTT. Encoded protein: CASSQRSTANTWELFF.

Turning to this clonotype: At one end, the junction sequence differs from germline, possibly due to a read error. The gene calls are TRBV20-1 and TRBJ2-5; possibly TRBD2 for D (5 bases). This CDR3 region has 13 residues. CDR1 DFQATT and CDR2 SNEGSKA come from the germline V gene (reference sequence). The CDR3 loop reads CSAQQTSLETRYF. Here the CDR3 DNA reads TGCAGTGCTCAACAAACTAGTTTAGAGACCCGGTACTTC.

Note on this clonotype: A much larger clone sits a single nucleotide away, making a read error possible. The V and J genes are TRBV20-1 and TRBJ2-3, with D possibly being TRBD2 (5 bases). Germline CDR1 is DFQATT and CDR2 is SNEGSKA (reference sequence). Trimming stripped 0 bases from V and 0 bases from J, with 10 bases between. The length of the CDR3 is 15 residues. The CDR3 nucleotides are TGCAGTGCTAGAGAAGCGGCTAGCAGCACAGATACGCAGTATTTT. Amino acid sequence: CSAREAASSTDTQYF.

The rearrangement links TRBV28 to TRBJ2-7, with TRBD1 as a possible D gene (6 bases). The V gene's germline CDR1 is MDHEN and CDR2 SYDVKM. V was clipped by 6 bases and J by 3 bases, with 12 bases between them. There are 13 residues in the CDR3. The CDR3 spells CASSSTGNYEQYF. The CDR3 DNA is TGTGCCAGCAGCTCCACAGGGAACTACGAGCAGTACTTC.

In regard to this clonotype: With a much larger clone just one base away, this may be a read error. The CDR3 sequence is CASNLGWDREDGYTF. The DNA of the CDR3 is TGTGCCAGCAACTTGGGTTGGGACAGGGAAGATGGCTACACCTTC. The V call is TRBV5-4, the J call TRBJ1-2; 9 nucleotides match TRBD1. CDR3 length: 15 amino acids. The germline V gene has CDR1 SGHNT and CDR2 YYREEE (reference sequence). The full variable domain, with the rest looked up from reference TRBV5-4 and TRBJ1-2, is ETGVTQSPTHLIKTRGQQVTLRCSSQSGHNTVSWYQQALGQGPQFIFQYYREEENGRGNFPPRFSGLQFPNYSSELNVNALELDDSALYLCASNLGWDREDGYTFGSGTRLTVV.

This chain joins TRBV11-2 and TRBJ2-1; D is undetermined. Germline CDR1 SGHAT, CDR2 FQNNGV. The V gene lost 6 bases and the J gene lost 10 bases, with 25 bases spanning the gap. This CDR3 has 16 amino acids. The CDR3, as DNA: TGTGCCAGCAGTTCACGCACATGGGCCTCGCTGGGGGAGCAGTTCTTC. This translates into CASSSRTWASLGEQFF.

This clonotype was detected ten times or more. This chain connects TRBV6-1 to TRBJ1-1; D remains ambiguous. With 8 bases removed from V and 11 bases from J, the gap between germline ends came to 9 bases. The CDR3 sequence is 9 residues long. The germline V gene encodes CDR1 MNHNS and CDR2 SASEGT. This CDR3 reads CASGPEAFF. CDR3 nucleotide sequence: TGTGCCAGCGGGCCCGAGGCTTTCTTT.

This clonotype appeared once. Compared with germline, one end of the junction differs, possibly owing to a read error. The gene calls are TRBV5-6 and TRBJ1-2; D may be TRBD1 (6 bases). Germline CDR1 SGHDT, CDR2 YYEEEE. There are 14 residues in the CDR3. The CDR3 DNA is TGTACCAGCAGCATCCTGACAGGACCTTATGGCTACATCTTC. This encodes CTSSILTGPYGYIF.

Comments on this clonotype: This may be a read error: a much more frequent sequence differs by one nucleotide. The rearrangement joins TRBV29-1 to TRBJ2-1; TRBD2 aligns across 10 bases. This CDR3 is built from 13 residues. Germline V lookup: CDR1 SQVTM, CDR2 ANQGSEA. The CDR3 DNA reads TGCAACGTTGAACTAGCGGGAATCGGTGAGCAGTTCTTC. Its protein product is CNVELAGIGEQFF.

Concerning this clonotype: One end of the junction is discordant with germline, which a read error may explain. The CDR3, as DNA: TGTGCCATCAGTGAGTCGGTCTACTACGAGAAGTACTTC. Its protein product is CAISESVYYEKYF. The genes are TRBV10-3 and TRBJ2-7; D is unclear. The CDR3 contains 13 residues. Germline V lookup: CDR1 ENHRY, CDR2 SYGVKD.

With regard to this clonotype: An end of the junction does not agree with germline; a read error may underlie this. The CDR3 loop reads CVSSFGLLTKNIQYF. The CDR3 DNA follows: TGTGTCAGCAGTTTTGGGTTACTAACCAAAAACATTCAGTACTTC. The chain links TRBV28 to TRBJ2-4; D call uncertain. The CDR3 length is 15 residues. Germline V CDR1 and CDR2: MDHEN, SYDVKM. The full variable domain, rest sourced from reference TRBV28 and TRBJ2-4, is DVKVTQSSRYLVKRTGEKVFLECVQDMDHENMFWYRQDPGLGLRLIYFSYDVKMKEKGDIPEGYSVSREKKERFSLILESASTNQTSMYLCVSSFGLLTKNIQYFGAGTRLSVL.

This clonotype was seen at least ten times. This sequence joins TRBV24-1 and TRBJ2-7, with D unclear. The CDR3 runs to 13 residues. Per germline, CDR1 KGHDR and CDR2 SFDVKD. V lost 7 bases to trimming and J lost 1 base, with 10 bases between them. The CDR3 loop reads CATSEVGSYEQYF. DNA for the CDR3: TGTGCCACCAGCGAGGTGGGATCCTACGAGCAGTACTTC.

This clonotype appeared a few times. Given a much more abundant clone one base away, this may be a read error. CDR3 loop: CSARWREDYEQYF. Written as DNA, the CDR3 is TGCAGTGCTAGATGGCGGGAGGACTACGAGCAGTACTTC. The chain carries TRBV20-1 and TRBJ2-7, with 8 positions matching TRBD2. This CDR3 contains 13 residues. V lost 2 bases to trimming and J lost 3 bases; unmatched junction nucleotides: 3. Germline CDR1 reads DFQATT; CDR2 reads SNEGSKA (reference sequence).

Comment on this clonotype: Possible read error: a much larger clone is one base away. The V gene is TRBV10-2, the J gene TRBJ2-3; D might be TRBD2 (6 bases). The V and J ends lost 7 bases and 6 bases respectively, with 26 bases between them. Germline V gene data show CDR1 as WSHSY and CDR2 as SAAADI. There are 17 residues in the CDR3. The chain's CDR3 is CASIHTWASESGDTQYF. CDR3 sequence (DNA): TGCGCCAGCATTCACACGTGGGCTAGCGAGAGTGGGGATACGCAGTATTTT.

As for this clonotype: At one boundary the junction diverges from the germline segment, which might be a read error. The chain has TRBV6-1 and TRBJ2-1; 10 nucleotides agree with TRBD1. CDR3 size: 16 residues. Germline CDR1 and CDR2: MNHNS and SASEGT. CDR3 in amino acids: CASSASRTGGHNEQFF. The CDR3 DNA sequence: TGCGCCAGCAGTGCATCCAGGACAGGGGGACACAATGAACAGTTCTTC.

V and J are TRBV11-2 and TRBJ2-2; D unresolved. The V gene's germline CDR1 is SGHAT and CDR2 FQNNGV. The V and J ends lost 3 bases and 10 bases respectively, with 15 bases between them. CDR3 size: 14 residues. The DNA for the CDR3 is TGTGCCAGCAGCTTGGGTTTGAACGCCGAGGAGCTGTTTTTT. Protein: CASSLGLNAEELFF. The whole variable domain, filled in from reference TRBV11-2 and TRBJ2-2, reads EAGVAQSPRYKIIEKRQSVAFWCNPISGHATLYWYQQILGQGPKLLIQFQNNGVVDDSQLPKDRFSAERLKGVDSTLKIQPAKLEDSAVYLCASSLGLNAEELFFGEGSRLTVL.

For this clonotype: Mismatch with germline at one junction end may stem from a read error. The J gene is TRBJ2-3, the V gene TRBV20-1; D ambiguous. Per the germline V gene, CDR1 is DFQATT and CDR2 is SNEGSKA (reference sequence). The CDR3 covers 11 residues. The CDR3 DNA is TGTAGTGCTACGAGAACAGATACGCAGTATTTT. Encoded protein: CSATRTDTQYF.

A remark on this clonotype: A clone one base away is much larger, so this may be a read error. V is TRBV20-1 and J is TRBJ1-1, with TRBD1 matching 7 bases. The J segment lost 12 bases and the V segment lost 4 bases, leaving 5 bases of the junction unmatched. Per germline, CDR1 DFQATT and CDR2 SNEGSKA (reference sequence). This CDR3 has 10 residues. CDR3 DNA sequence: TGCAGTGCTAAGACAGGGAAATCTTTCTTT. As protein: CSAKTGKSFF.

With respect to this clonotype: This may arise from a read error, as a much more abundant clone is one base away. The CDR3 carries no conserved terminal phenylalanine or tryptophan, so it likely arises from a read error. The rearrangement links TRBV5-4 to TRBJ2-7; D uncertain. Deletions cut 0 bases from V and 5 bases from J, with 9 bases between. CDR1 is SGHNT, CDR2 YYREEE, per germline (reference sequence). There are 13 residues in the CDR3. The CDR3 is CASSLVLGNEQYL. The CDR3 coding sequence is TGTGCCAGCAGCTTGGTTCTGGGGAACGAGCAGTACTTA.

The rearrangement links TRBV11-1 to TRBJ2-3; D perhaps matches TRBD2 (5 bases). The germline V gene encodes CDR1 SGHAT and CDR2 FQDESV (reference sequence). The CDR3 sequence is 14 residues long. V lost 0 bases and J lost 4, with 8 bases in between. The CDR3 nucleotides read TGTGCCAGCAGCTTAGCGGCCGGGGCAGATACGCAGTATTTT. Its translation is CASSLAAGADTQYF. The variable domain in full, completed from reference TRBV11-1 and TRBJ2-3, reads EAEVAQSPRYKITEKSQAVAFWCDPISGHATLYWYRQILGQGPELLVQFQDESVVDDSQLPKDRFSAERLKGVDSTLKIQPAELGDSAMYLCASSLAAGADTQYFGPGTRLTVL.